The 3 T cell receptor beta chains below come from one sample, sequenced in a study of shared clonotypes between healthy human individuals. Only in-frame clones appear in the TCRdb table, and some are missing; sequencing was by immunoSEQ multiplex PCR. The sample has approximately 2.4 million clones, approximately 94% seen once. Sequenced material: naive CD4+ T cells sorted from blood. Subset here: CD45RA+ positively selected. These receptors originate from a young man in good health.

V usage is TRBV5-1 and J usage is TRBJ1-1; D call uncertain. Between the trimmed V and J ends, which lost 4 bases and 2 bases, there was a span of 9 bases. The CDR3 loop spans 13 amino acids. The V gene's germline CDR1 is SGHRS and CDR2 YFSETQ. CDR3 sequence: CASSDQVNTEAFF. The CDR3 coding sequence is TGCGCCAGCAGCGACCAGGTTAACACTGAAGCTTTCTTT.

The chain combines TRBV27 with TRBJ2-7; 7 bases match TRBD1. The CDR3 contains 14 residues. CDR1 MNHEY and CDR2 SMNVEV come from the germline V gene (reference sequence). Unmatched junction bases numbered 4, after V lost 4 bases and J lost 1 base. The CDR3 loop reads CASSSTGVSYEQYF. In nucleotides, the CDR3 is TGTGCCAGCAGTTCCACAGGGGTTTCCTACGAGCAGTACTTC.

As for this clone: The sample holds other DNA sequences that translate to the same CDR3. The rearrangement links TRBV6-1 to TRBJ1-1, with D possibly matching TRBD1 (6 bases). V was trimmed by 3 bases and J by 4 bases, leaving 9 bases between them. The CDR3 is made up of 13 amino acids. Germline V gene data show CDR1 as MNHNS and CDR2 as SASEGT. The CDR3 region is CASSEARGTEAFF. The CDR3 DNA is TGTGCCAGCAGTGAGGCCAGGGGCACTGAAGCTTTCTTT.